The 15 T cell receptor beta chains below all came from one sample that was sequenced in a study of blood T cell repertoires in COVID-19 (TCRdb year 2020). The protocol used for the library was the immunoSEQ multiplex PCR assay. Sourced from immuneACCESS, this table was stored by TCRdb with only in-frame sequences that have V and J called. A share of the clones is absent; for the studies checked, an unresolved V gene accounts for under half, and the remainder has no known explanation. This sample has roughly 140,000 clones in its table, and roughly three quarters of those were observed once. The ten largest account for less than 5.5% of the sample. The sample was peripheral blood. The receptors derive from a man in his sixties with acute or convalescent COVID-19.

This sequence joins TRBV7-9 and TRBJ1-1; D is possibly TRBD1 (5 bases). Trimming took 5 bases from V and 5 from J, leaving 18 bases between them. The CDR3 runs to 15 residues. CDR1 is SEHNR and CDR2 is FQNEAQ in the germline V gene (reference sequence). The CDR3 here is CASSPQGGGGTEAFF. The CDR3 DNA is TGTGCCAGCAGCCCCCAGGGCGGAGGAGGGACTGAAGCTTTCTTT. The variable domain in full, completed from reference TRBV7-9 and TRBJ1-1, reads DTGVSQNPRHKITKRGQNVTFRCDPISEHNRLYWYRQTLGQGPEFLTYFQNEAQLEKSRLLSDRFSAERPKGSFSTLEIQRTEQGDSAMYLCASSPQGGGGTEAFFGQGTRLTVV.

This clone was recorded a few times. The rearrangement uses TRBV24-1 and TRBJ2-1; 8 bases line up with TRBD2. J lost 9 bases, V lost 4 bases, and 13 bases had no gene match. Germline V gene data show CDR1 as KGHDR and CDR2 as SFDVKD. The CDR3 covers 16 residues. CDR3 residues: CATSDRSGSQVSEQFF. As DNA, the CDR3 is TGTGCCACCAGTGACCGCAGCGGGAGTCAGGTTTCTGAGCAGTTCTTC.

The chain combines TRBV4-2 with TRBJ2-5; 10 positions match TRBD2. J was trimmed by 6 bases and V by 1 base; bases with no gene match: 8. Germline CDR1 reads LGHNA; CDR2 reads YNFKEQ. CDR3 size: 16 residues. The CDR3 loop is CASSQGASGSMKTQYF. CDR3 DNA sequence: TGTGCCAGCAGCCAAGGGGCTAGCGGGAGCATGAAGACCCAGTACTTC.

The chain joins TRBV19 to TRBJ2-1, with 7 bases fitting TRBD2. J lost 0 bases, V lost 10 bases, and 6 bases had no gene match. This CDR3 spans 14 amino acids. Germline CDR1 is LNHDA and CDR2 is SQIVND (reference sequence). Here the CDR3 DNA reads TGTGCCACAGCTAGCGGTGGCTCCTACAATGAGCAGTTCTTC. Residues: CATASGGSYNEQFF.

CDR3 protein: CSVGDRGAGELFF. Here the CDR3 DNA reads TGCAGCGTCGGGGACAGGGGAGCCGGGGAGCTGTTTTTT. V and J are TRBV29-1 and TRBJ2-2; 10 bases agree with TRBD1. This CDR3 has 13 residues. Germline V lookup: CDR1 SQVTM, CDR2 ANQGSEA. The V gene end was trimmed by 6 bases and the J gene end by 6 bases; junction bases not matched to a gene: 4.

This clone was seen just once. The J gene is TRBJ2-3, the V gene TRBV30, with D hard to call. V was cut by 5 bases and J by 0 bases, with 6 bases left in between. The CDR3 extends over 12 amino acids. Germline assignment: CDR1 GTSNPN and CDR2 SVGIG (reference sequence). CDR3 DNA sequence: TGTGCCTGGGGTCTCAGCACAGATACGCAGTATTTT. Protein sequence: CAWGLSTDTQYF.

This chain joins TRBV5-1 and TRBJ2-3, with TRBD1 matching over 7 bases. V shed 4 bases, J shed 3 bases, and the junction held 8 bases outside the gene matches. CDR1 and CDR2 from the germline V gene are SGHRS and YFSETQ. The CDR3 is 15 amino acids. CDR3 sequence reads: CASSMRQGGTDTQYF. As DNA, the CDR3 is TGCGCCAGCAGCATGAGACAGGGCGGAACAGATACGCAGTATTTT.

The chain carries TRBV4-2 and TRBJ2-7, with a possible D match to TRBD2 (5 bases). The CDR3 runs 16 residues. V shed 0 bases and J shed 6 bases, with 18 bases lying between them. CDR1 and CDR2 from the germline V gene are LGHNA and YNFKEQ. Here the CDR3 reads CASSQDQGSAFREQYF. The CDR3 DNA reads TGTGCCAGCAGCCAAGATCAAGGTAGCGCCTTCCGCGAGCAGTACTTC.

The chain recombines TRBV12-3 or TRBV12-4 with TRBJ2-2, with D possibly TRBD2 on 6 matching bases. This CDR3 spans 13 amino acids. Trimming stripped 7 bases from V and 6 bases from J, with 12 bases between. The CDR3 DNA sequence: TGTGCCAGCACCCAACTAGCCCCCGGGGAGCTGTTTTTT. Its protein is CASTQLAPGELFF.

The DNA for the CDR3 is TGTGCCAGCAGAACAGGGATTAGCTCTGGAAACACCATATATTTT. It yields the protein CASRTGISSGNTIYF. The V gene is TRBV6-5, the J gene TRBJ1-3, with TRBD1 as a possible D gene (6 bases). Germline CDR1 reads MNHEY; CDR2 reads SVGAGI. The CDR3 runs to 15 residues. V was pared by 6 bases and J by 0 bases, with 12 bases between.

The chain carries TRBV2 and TRBJ1-1; D is unresolved. The CDR3 covers 12 residues. V was trimmed by 6 bases and J by 4 bases, leaving 9 bases between them. Looked up from germline, CDR1 is SNHLY and CDR2 is FYNNEI. CDR3 nucleotides: TGTGCCAGCAGGAGGGAGGGCACTGAAGCTTTCTTT. It encodes CASRREGTEAFF.

This chain connects TRBV19 to TRBJ2-7; 9 nucleotides line up with TRBD1. Trimming at V came to 5 bases and at J to 2 bases, leaving 4 bases not matched to a gene. The CDR3 has 14 amino acids. Germline V gene data show CDR1 as LNHDA and CDR2 as SQIVND (reference sequence). In DNA form, the CDR3 reads TGTGCCAGTAGTGCCGGGACAGGGCCCTACGAGCAGTACTTC. This encodes CASSAGTGPYEQYF.

This chain uses TRBV6-5 with TRBJ2-1, with 10 bases lining up with TRBD1. This CDR3 has 15 amino acids. J gave up 6 bases and V 6 bases, and 8 bases lay outside the gene matches. Germline V lookup: CDR1 MNHEY, CDR2 SVGAGI. In DNA form, the CDR3 reads TGTGCCAGCAGGGTAGACAGGGGGCTTAGCAATGAGCAGTTCTTC. It is translated as CASRVDRGLSNEQFF.

This clone has only a few counts. The chain combines TRBV7-9 with TRBJ2-7, with 12 nucleotides matching TRBD2. Germline CDR1 reads SEHNR; CDR2 reads FQNEAQ (reference sequence). Trimming cost V 8 bases and J 5 bases; bases outside gene matches: 7. The CDR3 is made up of 14 amino acids. DNA of the CDR3: TGTGCCAGCTCAGAACCTAGCGGGAGGGACGAGCAGTACTTC. It codes for CASSEPSGRDEQYF.

This clone was seen ten or more times. V is TRBV6-5 and J is TRBJ2-7; 7 bases are a match to TRBD1. V gave up 0 bases and J gave up 6 bases; unmatched junction bases: 2. CDR3 size: 13 residues. Germline-derived CDR1 and CDR2 are MNHEY and SVGAGI. CDR3 nucleotides: TGTGCCAGCAGTTACTCAGGGGGCGGCGAGCAGTACTTC. Translating gives CASSYSGGGEQYF.